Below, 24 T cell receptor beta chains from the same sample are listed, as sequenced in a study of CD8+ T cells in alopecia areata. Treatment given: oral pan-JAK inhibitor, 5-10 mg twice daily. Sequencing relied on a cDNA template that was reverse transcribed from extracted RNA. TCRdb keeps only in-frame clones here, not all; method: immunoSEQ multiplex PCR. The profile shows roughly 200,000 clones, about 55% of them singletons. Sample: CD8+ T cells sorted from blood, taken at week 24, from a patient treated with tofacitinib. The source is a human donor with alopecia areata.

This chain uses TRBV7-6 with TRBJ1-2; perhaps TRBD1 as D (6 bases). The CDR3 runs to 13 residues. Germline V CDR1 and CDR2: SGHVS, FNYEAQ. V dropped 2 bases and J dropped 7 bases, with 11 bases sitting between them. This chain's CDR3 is CASSLTGAPGYTF. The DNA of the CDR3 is TGTGCCAGCAGCTTAACGGGGGCGCCTGGCTACACCTTC.

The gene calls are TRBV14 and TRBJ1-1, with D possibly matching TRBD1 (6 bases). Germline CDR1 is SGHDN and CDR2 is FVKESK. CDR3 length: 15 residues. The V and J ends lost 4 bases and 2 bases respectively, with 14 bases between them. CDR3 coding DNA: TGTGCCAGCAGCCTAACAGGGAACCCCAACACTGAAGCTTTCTTT. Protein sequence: CASSLTGNPNTEAFF.

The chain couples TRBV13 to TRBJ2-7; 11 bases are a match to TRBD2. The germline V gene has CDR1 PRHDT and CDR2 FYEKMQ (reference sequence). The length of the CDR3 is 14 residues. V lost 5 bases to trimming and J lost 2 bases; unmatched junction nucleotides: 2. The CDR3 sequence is CASSLAGGTYEQYF. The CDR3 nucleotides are TGTGCCAGCAGCCTAGCGGGGGGTACCTACGAGCAGTACTTC.

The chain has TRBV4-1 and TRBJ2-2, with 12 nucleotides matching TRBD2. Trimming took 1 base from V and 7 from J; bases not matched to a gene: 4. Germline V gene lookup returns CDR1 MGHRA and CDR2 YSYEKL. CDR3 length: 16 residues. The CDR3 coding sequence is TGCGCCAGCAGCCAAGCTAGCGGGGGGGCAGTCGGGGAGCTGTTTTTT. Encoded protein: CASSQASGGAVGELFF.

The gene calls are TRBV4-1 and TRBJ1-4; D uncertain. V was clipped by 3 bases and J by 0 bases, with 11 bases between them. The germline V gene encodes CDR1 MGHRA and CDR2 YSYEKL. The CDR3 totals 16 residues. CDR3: CASSHPDDATNEKLFF. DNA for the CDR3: TGCGCCAGCAGCCATCCCGACGATGCAACTAATGAAAAACTGTTTTTT.

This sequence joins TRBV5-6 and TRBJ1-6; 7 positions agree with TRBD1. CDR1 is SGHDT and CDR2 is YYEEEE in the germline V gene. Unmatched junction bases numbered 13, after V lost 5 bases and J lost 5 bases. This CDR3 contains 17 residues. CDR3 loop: CASSPQGVDYNNSPLHF. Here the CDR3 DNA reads TGTGCCAGCAGTCCCCAGGGGGTTGACTATAATAATTCACCCCTCCACTTT.

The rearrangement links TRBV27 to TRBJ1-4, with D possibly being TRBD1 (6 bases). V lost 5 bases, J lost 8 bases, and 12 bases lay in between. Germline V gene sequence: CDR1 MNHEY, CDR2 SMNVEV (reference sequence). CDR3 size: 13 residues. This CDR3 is CASSRQGSEKLFF. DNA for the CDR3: TGTGCCAGCAGTCGGCAGGGGAGCGAAAAACTGTTTTTT.

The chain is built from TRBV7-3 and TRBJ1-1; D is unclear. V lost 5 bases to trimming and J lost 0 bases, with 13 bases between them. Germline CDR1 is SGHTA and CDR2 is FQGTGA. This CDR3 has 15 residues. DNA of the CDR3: TGTGCCAGCAGCCCTACCAGGAGCATGAACACTGAAGCTTTCTTT. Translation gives CASSPTRSMNTEAFF.

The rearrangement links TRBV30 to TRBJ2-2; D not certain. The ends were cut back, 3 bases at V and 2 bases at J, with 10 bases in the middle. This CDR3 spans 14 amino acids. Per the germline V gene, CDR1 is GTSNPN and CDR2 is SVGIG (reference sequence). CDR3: CAWRQQINTGELFF. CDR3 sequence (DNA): TGTGCCTGGAGGCAGCAGATTAACACCGGGGAGCTGTTTTTT. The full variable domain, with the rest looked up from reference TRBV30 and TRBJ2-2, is SQTIHQWPATLVQPVGSPLSLECTVEGTSNPNLYWYRQAAGRGLQLLFYSVGIGQISSEVPQNLSASRPQDRQFILSSKKLLLSDSGFYLCAWRQQINTGELFFGEGSRLTVL.

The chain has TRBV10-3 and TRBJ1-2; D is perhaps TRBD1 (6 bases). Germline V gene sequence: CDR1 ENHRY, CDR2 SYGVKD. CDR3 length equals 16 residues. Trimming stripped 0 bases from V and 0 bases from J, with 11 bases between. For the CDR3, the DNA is TGTGCCATCAGTGAGTCAGAGACAGGAGCTAACTATGGCTACACCTTC. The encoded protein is CAISESETGANYGYTF.

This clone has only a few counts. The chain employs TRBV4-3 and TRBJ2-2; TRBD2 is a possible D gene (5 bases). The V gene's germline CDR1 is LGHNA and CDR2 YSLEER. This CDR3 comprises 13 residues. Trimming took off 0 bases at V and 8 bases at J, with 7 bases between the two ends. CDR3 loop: CASSQDWEGELFF. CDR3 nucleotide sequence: TGCGCCAGCAGCCAAGATTGGGAGGGGGAGCTGTTTTTT.

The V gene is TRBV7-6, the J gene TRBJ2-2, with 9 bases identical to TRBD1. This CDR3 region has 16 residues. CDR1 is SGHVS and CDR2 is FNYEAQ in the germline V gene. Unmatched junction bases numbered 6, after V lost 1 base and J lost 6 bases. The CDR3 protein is CASSLVRGQGSGELFF. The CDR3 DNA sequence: TGTGCCAGCAGCTTAGTAAGGGGACAGGGTTCCGGGGAGCTGTTTTTT.

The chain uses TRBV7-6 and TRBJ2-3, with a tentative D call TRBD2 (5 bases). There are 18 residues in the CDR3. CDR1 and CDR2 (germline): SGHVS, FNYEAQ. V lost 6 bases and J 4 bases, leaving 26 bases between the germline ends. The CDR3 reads CASSSTSMGTERADTQYF. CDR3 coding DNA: TGTGCCAGCAGTTCCACATCGATGGGCACAGAGAGGGCAGATACGCAGTATTTT.

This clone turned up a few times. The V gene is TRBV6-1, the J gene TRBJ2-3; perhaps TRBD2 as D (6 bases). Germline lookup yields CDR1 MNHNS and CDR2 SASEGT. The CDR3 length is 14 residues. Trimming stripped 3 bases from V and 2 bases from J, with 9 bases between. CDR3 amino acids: CASSEGLTTDTQYF. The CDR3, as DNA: TGTGCCAGCAGTGAGGGACTTACCACAGATACGCAGTATTTT.

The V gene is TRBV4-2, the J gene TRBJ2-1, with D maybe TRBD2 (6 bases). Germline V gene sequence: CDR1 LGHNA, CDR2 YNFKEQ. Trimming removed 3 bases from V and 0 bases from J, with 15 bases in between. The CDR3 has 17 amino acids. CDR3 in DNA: TGTGCCAGCAGCCAGGACCTCGAGACTAGCTCCTACAATGAGCAGTTCTTC. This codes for CASSQDLETSSYNEQFF.

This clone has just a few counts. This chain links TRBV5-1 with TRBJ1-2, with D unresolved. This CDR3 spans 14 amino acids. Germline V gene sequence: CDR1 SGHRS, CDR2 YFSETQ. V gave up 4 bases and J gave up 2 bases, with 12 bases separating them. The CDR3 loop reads CASSIQDVNYGYTF. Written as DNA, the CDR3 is TGCGCCAGCAGCATCCAGGACGTCAACTATGGCTACACCTTC.

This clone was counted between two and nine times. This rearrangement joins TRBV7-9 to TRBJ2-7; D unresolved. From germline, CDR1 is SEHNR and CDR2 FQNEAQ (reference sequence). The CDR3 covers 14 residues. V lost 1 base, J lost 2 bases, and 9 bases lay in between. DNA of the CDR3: TGTGCCAGCAGCTTAGGTGCGAGACCCTACGAGCAGTACTTC. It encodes CASSLGARPYEQYF.

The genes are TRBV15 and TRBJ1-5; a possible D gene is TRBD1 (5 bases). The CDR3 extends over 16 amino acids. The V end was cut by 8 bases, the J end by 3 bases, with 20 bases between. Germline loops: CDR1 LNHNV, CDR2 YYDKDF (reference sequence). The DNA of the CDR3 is TGTGCCACCGGAGGAGCCGGGACGGAAGACAATCAGCCCCAGCATTTT. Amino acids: CATGGAGTEDNQPQHF.

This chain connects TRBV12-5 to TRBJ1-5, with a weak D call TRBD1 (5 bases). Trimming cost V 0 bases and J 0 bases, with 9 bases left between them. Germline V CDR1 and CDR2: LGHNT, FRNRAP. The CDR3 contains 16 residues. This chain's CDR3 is CASGLVRGLSNQPQHF. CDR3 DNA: TGTGCTAGTGGTTTGGTACGGGGACTTAGCAATCAGCCCCAGCATTTT. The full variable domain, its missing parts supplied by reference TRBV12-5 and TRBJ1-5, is DARVTQTPRHKVTEMGQEVTMRCQPILGHNTVFWYRQTMMQGLELLAYFRNRAPLDDSGMPKDRFSAEMPDATLATLKIQPSEPRDSAVYFCASGLVRGLSNQPQHFGDGTRLSIL.

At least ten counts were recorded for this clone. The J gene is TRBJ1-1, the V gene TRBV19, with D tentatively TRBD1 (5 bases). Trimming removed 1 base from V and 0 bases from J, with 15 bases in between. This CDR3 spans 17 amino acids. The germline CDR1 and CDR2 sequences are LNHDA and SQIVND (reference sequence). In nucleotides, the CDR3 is TGTGCCAGTAGTATAGGGGACGGAGTTTCAATGAACACTGAAGCTTTCTTT. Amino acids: CASSIGDGVSMNTEAFF.

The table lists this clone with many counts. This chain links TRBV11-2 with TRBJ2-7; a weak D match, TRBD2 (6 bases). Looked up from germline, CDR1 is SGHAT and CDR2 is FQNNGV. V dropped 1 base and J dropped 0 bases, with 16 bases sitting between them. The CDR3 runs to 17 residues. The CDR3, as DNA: TGTGCCAGCAGCTTAGTTGGGGGGACGACAATCTCCTACGAGCAGTACTTC. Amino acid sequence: CASSLVGGTTISYEQYF.

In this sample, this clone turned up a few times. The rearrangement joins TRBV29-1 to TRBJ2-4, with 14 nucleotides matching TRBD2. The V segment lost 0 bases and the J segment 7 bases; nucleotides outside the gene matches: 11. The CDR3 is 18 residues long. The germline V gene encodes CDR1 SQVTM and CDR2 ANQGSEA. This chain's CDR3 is CSVEDVATSGGGRNIQYF. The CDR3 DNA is TGCAGCGTTGAAGATGTAGCGACTAGCGGGGGGGGCCGCAACATTCAGTACTTC.

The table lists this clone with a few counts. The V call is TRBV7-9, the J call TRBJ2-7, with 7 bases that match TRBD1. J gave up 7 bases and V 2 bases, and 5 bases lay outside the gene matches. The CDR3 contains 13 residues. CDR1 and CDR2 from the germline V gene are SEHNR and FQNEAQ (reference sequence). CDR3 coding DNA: TGTGCCAGCAGCTTACCGGGACAGCTAGAGCAGTACTTC. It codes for CASSLPGQLEQYF.

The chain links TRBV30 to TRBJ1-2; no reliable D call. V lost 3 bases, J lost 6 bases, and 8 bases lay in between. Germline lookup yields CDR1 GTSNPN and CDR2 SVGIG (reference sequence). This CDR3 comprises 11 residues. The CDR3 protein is CAWRSGHGYTF. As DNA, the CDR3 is TGTGCCTGGAGATCGGGCCATGGCTACACCTTC.